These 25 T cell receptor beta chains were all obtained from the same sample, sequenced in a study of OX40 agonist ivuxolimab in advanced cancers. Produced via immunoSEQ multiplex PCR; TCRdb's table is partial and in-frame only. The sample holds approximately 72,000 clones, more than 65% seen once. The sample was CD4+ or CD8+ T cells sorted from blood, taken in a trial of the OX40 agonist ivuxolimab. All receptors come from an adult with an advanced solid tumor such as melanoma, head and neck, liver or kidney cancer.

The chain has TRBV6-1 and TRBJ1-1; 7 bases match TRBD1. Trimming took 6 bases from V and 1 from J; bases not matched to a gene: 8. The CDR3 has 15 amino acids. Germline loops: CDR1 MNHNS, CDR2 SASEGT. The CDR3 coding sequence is TGTGCCAGCAGGAAAGCAGGACAGGAGAACACTGAAGCTTTCTTT. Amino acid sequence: CASRKAGQENTEAFF.

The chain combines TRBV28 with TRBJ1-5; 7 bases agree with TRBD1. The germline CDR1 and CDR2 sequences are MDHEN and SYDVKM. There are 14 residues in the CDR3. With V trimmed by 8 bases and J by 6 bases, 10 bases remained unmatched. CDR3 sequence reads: CASRQGGAGQPQHF. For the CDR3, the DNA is TGTGCCAGCCGCCAGGGGGGCGCGGGTCAGCCCCAGCATTTT.

The CDR3 bases are TGTGCCAGCAGTTTCGGGGGGGGCCATGGCTACACCTTC. This translates into CASSFGGGHGYTF. The chain has TRBV28 and TRBJ1-2, with D perhaps matching TRBD1 (6 bases). The CDR3 is made up of 13 amino acids. Germline V gives CDR1 MDHEN, CDR2 SYDVKM. Trimming stripped 3 bases from V and 6 bases from J, with 11 bases between.

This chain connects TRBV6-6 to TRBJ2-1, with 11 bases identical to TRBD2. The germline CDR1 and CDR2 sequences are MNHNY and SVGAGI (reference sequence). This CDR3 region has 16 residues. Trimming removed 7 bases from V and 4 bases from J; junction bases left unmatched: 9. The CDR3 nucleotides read TGTGCCAGCACCGAAGTAGCGGGAGGGCCTTACAATGAGCAGTTCTTC. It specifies CASTEVAGGPYNEQFF.

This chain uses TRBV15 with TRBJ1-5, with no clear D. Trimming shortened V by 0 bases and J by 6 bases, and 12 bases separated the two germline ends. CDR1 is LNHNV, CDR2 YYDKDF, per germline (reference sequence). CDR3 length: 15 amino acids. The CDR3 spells CATSRDRALSQPQHF. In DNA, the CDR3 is TGTGCCACCAGCAGAGATCGGGCCCTCAGTCAGCCCCAGCATTTT.

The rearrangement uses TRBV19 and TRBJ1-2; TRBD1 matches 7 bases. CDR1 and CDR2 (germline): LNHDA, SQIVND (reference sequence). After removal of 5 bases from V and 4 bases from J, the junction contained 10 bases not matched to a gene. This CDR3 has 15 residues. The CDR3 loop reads CASSHWEDRRYGYTF. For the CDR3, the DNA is TGTGCCAGTAGTCATTGGGAGGACAGGCGCTATGGCTACACCTTC.

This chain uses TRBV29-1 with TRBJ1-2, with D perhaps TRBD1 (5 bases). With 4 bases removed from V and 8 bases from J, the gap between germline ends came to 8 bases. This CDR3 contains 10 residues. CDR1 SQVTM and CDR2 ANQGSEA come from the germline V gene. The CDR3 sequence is CSVAEGGYTF. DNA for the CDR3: TGCAGCGTTGCGGAGGGGGGCTACACCTTC.

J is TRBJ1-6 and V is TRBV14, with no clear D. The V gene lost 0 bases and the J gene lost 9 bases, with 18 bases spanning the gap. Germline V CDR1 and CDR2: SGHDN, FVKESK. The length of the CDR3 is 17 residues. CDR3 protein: CASSQDKGRGRGSPLHF. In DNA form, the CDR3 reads TGTGCCAGCAGCCAAGATAAGGGTCGTGGTCGAGGTTCACCCCTCCACTTT.

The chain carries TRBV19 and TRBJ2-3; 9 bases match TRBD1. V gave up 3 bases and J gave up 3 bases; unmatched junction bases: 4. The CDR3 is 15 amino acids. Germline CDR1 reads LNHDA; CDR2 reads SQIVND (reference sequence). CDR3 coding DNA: TGTGCCAGTAGTATCGGACAGGGGCGTACAGATACGCAGTATTTT. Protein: CASSIGQGRTDTQYF. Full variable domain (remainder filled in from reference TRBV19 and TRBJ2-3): DGGITQSPKYLFRKEGQNVTLSCEQNLNHDAMYWYRQDPGQGLRLIYYSQIVNDFQKGDIAEGYSVSREKKESFPLTVTSAQKNPTAFYLCASSIGQGRTDTQYFGPGTRLTVL.

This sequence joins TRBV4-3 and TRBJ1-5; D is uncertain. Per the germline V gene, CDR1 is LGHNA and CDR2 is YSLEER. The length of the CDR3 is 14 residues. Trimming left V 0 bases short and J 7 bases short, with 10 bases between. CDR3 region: CASSQDVSIQPQHF. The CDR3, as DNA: TGCGCCAGCAGCCAAGATGTCTCCATCCAGCCCCAGCATTTT.

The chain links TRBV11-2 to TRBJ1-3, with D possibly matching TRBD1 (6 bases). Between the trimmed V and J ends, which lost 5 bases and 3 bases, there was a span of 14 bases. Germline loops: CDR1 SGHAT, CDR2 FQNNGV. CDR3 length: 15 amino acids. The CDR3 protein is CASSPQGLDGNTIYF. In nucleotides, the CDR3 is TGTGCCAGCAGCCCACAGGGACTCGATGGAAACACCATATATTTT.

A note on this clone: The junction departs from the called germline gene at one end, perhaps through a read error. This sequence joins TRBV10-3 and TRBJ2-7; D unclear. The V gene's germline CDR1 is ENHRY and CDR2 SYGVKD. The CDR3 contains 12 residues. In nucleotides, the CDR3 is TGTGCCAGCAGTTCGTCTTCCTACGAGCAGTACTTC. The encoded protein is CASSSSSYEQYF.

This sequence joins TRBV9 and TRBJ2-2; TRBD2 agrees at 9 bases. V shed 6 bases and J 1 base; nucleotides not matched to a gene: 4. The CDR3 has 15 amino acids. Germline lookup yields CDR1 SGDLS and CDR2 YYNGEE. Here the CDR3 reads CASNSGSGNTGELFF. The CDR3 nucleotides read TGTGCCAGCAATAGCGGGAGTGGGAACACCGGGGAGCTGTTTTTT.

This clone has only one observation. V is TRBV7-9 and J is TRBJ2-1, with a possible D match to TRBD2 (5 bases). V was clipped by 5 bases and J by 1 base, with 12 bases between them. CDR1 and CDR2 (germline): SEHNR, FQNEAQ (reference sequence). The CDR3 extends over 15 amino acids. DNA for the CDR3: TGTGCCAGCAGCCGACTCGGGAAATCCTACAATGAGCAGTTCTTC. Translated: CASSRLGKSYNEQFF.

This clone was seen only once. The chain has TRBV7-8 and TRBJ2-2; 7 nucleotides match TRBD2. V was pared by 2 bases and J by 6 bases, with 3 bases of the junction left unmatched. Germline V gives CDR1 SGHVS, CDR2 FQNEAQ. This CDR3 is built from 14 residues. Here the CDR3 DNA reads TGTGCCAGCAGCTTAATGGCGGGAGCCGGGGAGCTGTTTTTT. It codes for CASSLMAGAGELFF.

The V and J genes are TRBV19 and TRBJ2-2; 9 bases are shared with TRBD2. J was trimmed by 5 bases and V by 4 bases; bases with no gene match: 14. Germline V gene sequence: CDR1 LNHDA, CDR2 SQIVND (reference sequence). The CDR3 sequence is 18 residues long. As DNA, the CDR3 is TGTGCCAGTAGTACGCCCCGTGCGGGAGGGCCAGGAACCGGGGAGCTGTTTTTT. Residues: CASSTPRAGGPGTGELFF.

Written as DNA, the CDR3 is TGTGCCTGGTCCCAAATAGGCACAGGAGCAGATACGCAGTATTTT. Its translation is CAWSQIGTGADTQYF. J is TRBJ2-3 and V is TRBV30, with a possible D match to TRBD1 (5 bases). The V gene's germline CDR1 is GTSNPN and CDR2 SVGIG (reference sequence). V was pared by 5 bases and J by 4 bases, with 19 bases between. The CDR3 is made up of 15 amino acids. Full variable domain (missing parts from reference TRBV30 and TRBJ2-3): SQTIHQWPATLVQPVGSPLSLECTVEGTSNPNLYWYRQAAGRGLQLLFYSVGIGQISSEVPQNLSASRPQDRQFILSSKKLLLSDSGFYLCAWSQIGTGADTQYFGPGTRLTVL.

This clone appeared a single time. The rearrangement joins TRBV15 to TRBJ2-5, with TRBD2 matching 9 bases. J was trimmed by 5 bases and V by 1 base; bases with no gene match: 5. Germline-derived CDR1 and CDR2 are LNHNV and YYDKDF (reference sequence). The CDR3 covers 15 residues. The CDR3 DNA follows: TGTGCCACCAGCAGAGTGATTGCGGGAGGGGAGACCCAGTACTTC. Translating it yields CATSRVIAGGETQYF.

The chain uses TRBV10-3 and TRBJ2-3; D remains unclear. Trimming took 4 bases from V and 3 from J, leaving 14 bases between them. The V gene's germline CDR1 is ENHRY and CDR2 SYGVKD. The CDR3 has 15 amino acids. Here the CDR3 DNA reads TGTGCCATCAGTGGACAACGGCCCGGGACAGATACGCAGTATTTT. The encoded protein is CAISGQRPGTDTQYF.

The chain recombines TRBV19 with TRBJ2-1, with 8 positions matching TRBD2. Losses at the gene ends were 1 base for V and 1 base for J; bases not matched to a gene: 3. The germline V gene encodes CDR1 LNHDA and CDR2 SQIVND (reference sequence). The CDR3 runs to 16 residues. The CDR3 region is CASSIGERGSYNEQFF. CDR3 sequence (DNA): TGTGCCAGTAGTATAGGCGAGCGGGGGTCCTACAATGAGCAGTTCTTC.

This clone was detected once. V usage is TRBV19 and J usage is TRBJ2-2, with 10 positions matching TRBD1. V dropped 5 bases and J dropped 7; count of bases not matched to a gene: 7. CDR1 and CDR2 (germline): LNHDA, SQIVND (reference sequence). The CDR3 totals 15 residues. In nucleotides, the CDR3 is TGTGCCAGTAGTGAGACAGGGGGCGCAAACGGGGAGCTGTTTTTT. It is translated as CASSETGGANGELFF. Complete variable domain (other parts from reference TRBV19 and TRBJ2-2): DGGITQSPKYLFRKEGQNVTLSCEQNLNHDAMYWYRQDPGQGLRLIYYSQIVNDFQKGDIAEGYSVSREKKESFPLTVTSAQKNPTAFYLCASSETGGANGELFFGEGSRLTVL.

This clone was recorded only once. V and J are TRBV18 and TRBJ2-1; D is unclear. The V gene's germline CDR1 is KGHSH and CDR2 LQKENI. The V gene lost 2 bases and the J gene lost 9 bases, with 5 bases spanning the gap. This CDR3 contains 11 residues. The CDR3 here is CASSPGVEQFF. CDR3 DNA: TGTGCCAGCTCACCAGGGGTTGAGCAGTTCTTC.

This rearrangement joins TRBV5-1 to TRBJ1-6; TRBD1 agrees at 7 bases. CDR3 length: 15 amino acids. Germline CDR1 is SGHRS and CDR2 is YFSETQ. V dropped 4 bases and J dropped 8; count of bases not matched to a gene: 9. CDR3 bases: TGCGCCAGCAGCGTGAATGACAGGGCCTATTCACCCCTCCACTTT. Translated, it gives CASSVNDRAYSPLHF.

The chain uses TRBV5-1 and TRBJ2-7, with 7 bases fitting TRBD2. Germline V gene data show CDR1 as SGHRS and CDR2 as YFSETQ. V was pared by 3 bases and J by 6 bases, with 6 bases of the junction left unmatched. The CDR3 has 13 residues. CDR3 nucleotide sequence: TGCGCCAGCAGCTCAGCGGGATCCCTCGAGCAGTACTTC. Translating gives CASSSAGSLEQYF. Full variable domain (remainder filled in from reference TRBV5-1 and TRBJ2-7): KAGVTQTPRYLIKTRGQQVTLSCSPISGHRSVSWYQQTPGQGLQFLFEYFSETQRNKGNFPGRFSGRQFSNSRSEMNVSTLELGDSALYLCASSSAGSLEQYFGPGTRLTVT.

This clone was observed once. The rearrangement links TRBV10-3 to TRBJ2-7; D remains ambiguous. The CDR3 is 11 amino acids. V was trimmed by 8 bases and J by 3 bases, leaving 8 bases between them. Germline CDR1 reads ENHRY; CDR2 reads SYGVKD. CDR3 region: CAIRADYEQYF. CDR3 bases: TGTGCCATCCGGGCAGACTACGAGCAGTACTTC.